This note documents a single T cell receptor beta chain sequence. Its cognate antigen is unknown. In blood CD8+ and CD4+ T cells, TCR beta underwent sequencing. Through negative isolation, CD4+ and CD8+ T cells were obtained, while TEMRA cells were enriched using FACS. The record originates from a study of CD8 T cells in Susac syndrome. The study's findings and limits: Acknowledgment was made by the study that its TCR sequencing and HLA analysis involved a relatively small number of individuals.

The CDR3 is made up of 15 amino acids. Trimming took 6 bases from V and 4 from J; bases not matched to a gene: 7. Germline CDR1 and CDR2: MNHEY and SVGAGI. Reverse transcription of roughly 0.5 to 1 ug RNA used random hexamers. An immunoSEQ multiplex PCR amplified TCR beta CDR3 over 54 Vbeta and 13 Jbeta. TCRdb redid the calling of the immunoSEQ multiplex PCR reads with MiXCR, one entry per CDR3 protein. Among 160,000 or so distinct CDR3 sequences listed, about 90% were seen once. V usage is TRBV6-5 and J usage is TRBJ2-2, with TRBD1 matching 8 bases. The source material was CD4+ T cells from PBMCs. This TCR was sampled from a human donor in good health. CDR3 nucleotide sequence: TGTGCCAGCAGCCGGACAGGGATCGGCACCGGGGAGCTGTTTTTT. Amino acids: CASSRTGIGTGELFF.